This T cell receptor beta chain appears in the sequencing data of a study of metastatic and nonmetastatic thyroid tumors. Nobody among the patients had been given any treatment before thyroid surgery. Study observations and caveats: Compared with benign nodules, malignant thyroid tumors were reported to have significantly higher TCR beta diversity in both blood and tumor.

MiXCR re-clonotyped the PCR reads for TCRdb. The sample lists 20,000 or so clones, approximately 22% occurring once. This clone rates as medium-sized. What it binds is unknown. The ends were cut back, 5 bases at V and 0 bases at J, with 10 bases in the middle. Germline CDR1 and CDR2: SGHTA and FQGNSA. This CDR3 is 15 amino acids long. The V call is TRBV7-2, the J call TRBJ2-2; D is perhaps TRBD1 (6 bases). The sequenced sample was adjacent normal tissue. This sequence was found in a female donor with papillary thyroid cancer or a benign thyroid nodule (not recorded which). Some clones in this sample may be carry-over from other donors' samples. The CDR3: CASSPRGANTGELFF. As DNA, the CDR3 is TGTGCCAGCAGCCCCAGGGGCGCGAACACCGGGGAGCTGTTTTTT.